Listed here are 26 T cell receptor beta chains from one sample, sequenced in a study of blood T cell repertoires in COVID-19. Profiling relied on immunoSEQ multiplex PCR, and the TCRdb table lists in-frame clones only, not all of them. The table has about 320,000 clones, about 88% seen once; the top ten hold around 2.5%. The sequencing sample was made of PBMCs or T cells enriched from blood (not recorded which). The receptors stem from a man between 60 and 75 years old who had recovered from COVID-19.

The chain has TRBV11-3 and TRBJ1-2; D call uncertain. The CDR3 is 14 residues long. Trimming shortened V by 5 bases and J by 7 bases, and 17 bases separated the two germline ends. The germline gives CDR1 SGHNT, CDR2 YENEEA. The CDR3 nucleotides read TGTGCCAGCAGCCTACTTGAGGGTTGGGGTGGCTACACCTTC. Amino acid sequence: CASSLLEGWGGYTF.

The V gene is TRBV9, the J gene TRBJ1-3; D is perhaps TRBD1 (5 bases). Trimming removed 0 bases from V and 1 base from J, with 14 bases in between. The CDR3 is made up of 17 amino acids. Germline CDR1 SGDLS, CDR2 YYNGEE. CDR3 sequence: CASSVDAGPGSGNTIYF. The CDR3 DNA sequence: TGTGCCAGCAGCGTAGACGCAGGGCCAGGGTCTGGAAACACCATATATTTT.

The gene calls are TRBV5-4 and TRBJ1-2; tentatively, D is TRBD1 (6 bases). Trimming left V 0 bases short and J 4 bases short, with 19 bases between. There are 17 residues in the CDR3. Germline assignment: CDR1 SGHNT and CDR2 YYREEE (reference sequence). CDR3 in amino acids: CASSLGASGAGVYGYTF. CDR3 coding DNA: TGTGCCAGCAGCTTGGGGGCTTCAGGGGCTGGGGTCTATGGCTACACCTTC.

This chain uses TRBV3-1 (or the pseudogene TRBV3-2) with TRBJ1-2, with a tentative D call TRBD1 (5 bases). Looked up from germline, CDR1 is LGHDT and CDR2 is YNNKEL (reference sequence). The CDR3 has 14 amino acids. V lost 5 bases to trimming and J lost 5 bases, with 15 bases between them. The CDR3 region has the DNA TGTGCCAGCAGCGACTGGAGGGAGGGGTATGGCTACACCTTC. Protein: CASSDWREGYGYTF.

The V and J genes are TRBV5-6 and TRBJ1-2; D may be TRBD1 (5 bases). V lost 4 bases and J 4 bases, leaving 14 bases between the germline ends. The CDR3 is 14 residues long. The germline gives CDR1 SGHDT, CDR2 YYEEEE. CDR3 sequence (DNA): TGTGCCAGCAGCCCGGACGACAGACTCTATGGCTACACCTTC. Residues: CASSPDDRLYGYTF.

The chain is built from TRBV29-1 and TRBJ2-1, with TRBD2 matching 11 bases. There are 12 residues in the CDR3. V was pared by 6 bases and J by 7 bases, with 2 bases of the junction left unmatched. Germline V gives CDR1 SQVTM, CDR2 ANQGSEA. The CDR3 reads CSVLAGGNEQFF. In nucleotides, the CDR3 is TGCAGCGTCCTAGCGGGAGGAAATGAGCAGTTCTTC.

This chain uses TRBV23-1 with TRBJ2-7, with no clear D. TRBV23-1 is placed among ORFs of uncertain function. The CDR3 contains 13 residues. Trimming cost V 2 bases and J 3 bases, with 8 bases left between them. The DNA of the CDR3 is TGCGCCAGCAGTCAACGTCCGGTCTACGAGCAGTACTTC. Residues: CASSQRPVYEQYF.

The chain joins TRBV29-1 to TRBJ2-1; 11 bases align to TRBD2. V lost 4 bases and J lost 4; bases outside the gene matches: 15. Germline values: CDR1 SQVTM, CDR2 ANQGSEA. The CDR3 runs 18 residues. The CDR3 nucleotides read TGCAGCGTTGCCCAAAGGGCCTTGCTAGCGGGGGGTTACAATGAGCAGTTCTTC. Amino acid sequence: CSVAQRALLAGGYNEQFF.

The V and J genes are TRBV4-2 and TRBJ2-1, with 8 bases lining up with TRBD2. The CDR3 totals 15 residues. CDR1 and CDR2 from the germline V gene are LGHNA and YNFKEQ. With V trimmed by 4 bases and J by 7 bases, 9 bases remained unmatched. CDR3 residues: CASSRTGLADNEQFF. As DNA, the CDR3 is TGTGCCAGCAGCCGAACTGGACTAGCAGATAATGAGCAGTTCTTC.

The genes are TRBV19 and TRBJ2-7, with TRBD1 matching 9 bases. Germline CDR1 is LNHDA and CDR2 is SQIVND (reference sequence). The CDR3 runs to 16 residues. The trim removed 4 bases at V and 3 bases at J, leaving 10 bases unmatched. The CDR3 reads CASSNPGQGRDYEQYF. CDR3 nucleotide sequence: TGTGCCAGTAGTAACCCTGGACAGGGGAGGGACTACGAGCAGTACTTC.

V gene TRBV7-3 combines with J gene TRBJ2-3, with D possibly TRBD2 on 6 matching bases. CDR1 is SGHTA, CDR2 FQGTGA, per germline. V was clipped by 4 bases and J by 1 base, with 6 bases between them. The CDR3 totals 13 residues. The CDR3 DNA sequence: TGTGCCAGCAGCTCGGGGGGCACAGATACGCAGTATTTT. Translating gives CASSSGGTDTQYF. Complete variable domain (other parts from reference TRBV7-3 and TRBJ2-3): GAGVSQTPSNKVTEKGKYVELRCDPISGHTALYWYRQSLGQGPEFLIYFQGTGAADDSGLPNDRFFAVRPEGSVSTLKIQRTERGDSAVYLCASSSGGTDTQYFGPGTRLTVL.

The chain recombines TRBV7-9 with TRBJ1-5; 8 nucleotides match TRBD1. The junction had 17 bases not matched to a gene; V was cut back by 8 bases and J by 14 bases. CDR1 is SEHNR and CDR2 is FQNEAQ in the germline V gene (reference sequence). CDR3 size: 14 residues. The CDR3 loop is CASDEGTGMGPKHF. As DNA, the CDR3 is TGTGCCAGCGACGAAGGGACAGGAATGGGGCCAAAGCATTTT.

The rearrangement joins TRBV2 to TRBJ2-2; weak D call: TRBD2 (7 bases). The CDR3 totals 15 residues. Deletions cut 4 bases from V and 7 bases from J, with 16 bases between. In germline, CDR1 is SNHLY, CDR2 FYNNEI. CDR3 region: CASSGPRGAGGELFF. CDR3 in DNA: TGTGCCAGCAGTGGACCCCGGGGGGCCGGCGGGGAGCTGTTTTTT.

This clone has just one count. The chain couples TRBV4-3 to TRBJ1-6; D not resolved. The CDR3 spans 15 residues. The V end was cut by 0 bases, the J end by 9 bases, with 12 bases between. Per germline, CDR1 LGHNA and CDR2 YSLEER. The CDR3 nucleotides are TGCGCCAGCAGCCAAGATCACGGGGTAGGTTCACCCCTCCACTTT. Its translation is CASSQDHGVGSPLHF.

The genes are TRBV5-4 and TRBJ2-2; 9 bases map to TRBD1. The germline V gene encodes CDR1 SGHNT and CDR2 YYREEE (reference sequence). V trimming: 6 bases; J trimming: 6 bases; junction bases outside the gene matches: 15. The CDR3 length is 17 residues. CDR3 region: CASKAGEQGALSGELFF. The CDR3 bases are TGTGCCAGCAAAGCGGGCGAACAGGGGGCGCTTTCCGGGGAGCTGTTTTTT.

The rearrangement joins TRBV11-3 to TRBJ1-3; D is unclear. The CDR3 is made up of 16 amino acids. The V gene lost 1 base and the J gene lost 0 bases, with 10 bases spanning the gap. Germline CDR1 and CDR2: SGHNT and YENEEA. This CDR3 reads CASSLGGLPSGNTIYF. The CDR3 DNA follows: TGTGCCAGCAGCTTAGGCGGACTCCCCTCTGGAAACACCATATATTTT.

This chain links TRBV11-2 with TRBJ2-3; 11 bases are shared with TRBD2. The germline CDR1 and CDR2 sequences are SGHAT and FQNNGV. The ends lost 5 bases at V and 4 bases at J; junction bases unmatched: 5. This CDR3 is 15 amino acids long. The CDR3 sequence is CASSRGLAGSDTQYF. The CDR3 nucleotides are TGTGCCAGCAGCCGAGGACTAGCGGGCTCAGATACGCAGTATTTT.

The chain joins TRBV11-3 to TRBJ2-1; 9 positions match TRBD1. This CDR3 has 13 amino acids. V was clipped by 5 bases and J by 8 bases; unmatched bases: 4. CDR1 is SGHNT, CDR2 YENEEA, per germline. In DNA, the CDR3 is TGTGCCAGCAGCACGGGACAGGGCGATGAGCAGTTCTTC. This sequence encodes CASSTGQGDEQFF.

This chain links TRBV7-2 with TRBJ2-1; 7 bases are shared with TRBD2. The germline V gene has CDR1 SGHTA and CDR2 FQGNSA. V dropped 3 bases and J dropped 5; count of bases not matched to a gene: 13. The CDR3 has 17 residues. CDR3 sequence reads: CASSFSAGARVNNEQFF. In nucleotides, the CDR3 is TGTGCCAGCAGCTTCTCTGCGGGAGCTAGGGTAAACAATGAGCAGTTCTTC.

V is TRBV15 and J is TRBJ2-2; 8 bases align to TRBD2. The V and J ends lost 3 bases and 8 bases, in that order; junction bases with no gene match: 23. This CDR3 has 20 amino acids. Germline lookup yields CDR1 LNHNV and CDR2 YYDKDF (reference sequence). Written as DNA, the CDR3 is TGTGCCACCAGCAGCCTAGGCGCACCCGGGGGGACTAGGGCAACTGGGGAGCTGTTTTTT. It translates to CATSSLGAPGGTRATGELFF.

The rearrangement joins TRBV5-6 to TRBJ1-2; no clear D gene. Germline CDR1 SGHDT, CDR2 YYEEEE. The V end lost 0 bases, the J end lost 4 bases, and 13 bases lay between the germline ends. CDR3 length: 15 residues. This chain's CDR3 is CASSLDPPRSYGYTF. DNA for the CDR3: TGTGCCAGCAGCTTGGACCCCCCTCGGAGCTATGGCTACACCTTC.

V usage is TRBV4-1 and J usage is TRBJ2-5; 8 positions match TRBD2. This CDR3 is built from 17 residues. V was clipped by 4 bases and J by 1 base; unmatched bases: 11. Germline CDR1 is MGHRA and CDR2 is YSYEKL. CDR3 nucleotide sequence: TGCGCCAGCAGCCCAGGCGGGGGGCGGGCCATCCAAGAGACCCAGTACTTC. This encodes CASSPGGGRAIQETQYF.

A single count supports this clone. In nucleotides, the CDR3 is TGTGCCAGCAGCCAAGAGGAGCTGGGCACTGAAGCTTTCTTT. Protein: CASSQEELGTEAFF. This chain connects TRBV4-2 to TRBJ1-1; D unresolved. This CDR3 contains 14 residues. CDR1 LGHNA and CDR2 YNFKEQ come from the germline V gene. The V and J ends lost 0 bases and 4 bases respectively, with 9 bases between them.

The chain carries TRBV3-1 (or the pseudogene TRBV3-2) and TRBJ2-3; D gene unclear. The CDR3 loop spans 14 amino acids. The germline gives CDR1 LGHDT, CDR2 YNNKEL (reference sequence). Trimming took off 2 bases at V and 5 bases at J, with 11 bases between the two ends. In nucleotides, the CDR3 is TGTGCCAGCAGCCAAAGACACTCGTTAGATACGCAGTATTTT. This gives the protein CASSQRHSLDTQYF.

The V gene is TRBV5-6, the J gene TRBJ1-2; no reliable D call. V was cut by 2 bases and J by 6 bases, with 11 bases left in between. CDR1 and CDR2 from the germline V gene are SGHDT and YYEEEE. The CDR3 has 13 residues. The CDR3 loop is CASSFTGIHGYTF. Written as DNA, the CDR3 is TGTGCCAGCAGCTTTACCGGGATCCATGGCTACACCTTC.

The chain uses TRBV13 and TRBJ1-3; 9 nucleotides agree with TRBD1. The CDR3 contains 15 residues. Germline V CDR1 and CDR2: PRHDT, FYEKMQ (reference sequence). J was trimmed by 6 bases and V by 5 bases; bases with no gene match: 8. The CDR3 sequence is CASSKGTGRSNTIYF. CDR3 sequence (DNA): TGTGCCAGCAGCAAAGGGACAGGGAGGTCAAACACCATATATTTT.